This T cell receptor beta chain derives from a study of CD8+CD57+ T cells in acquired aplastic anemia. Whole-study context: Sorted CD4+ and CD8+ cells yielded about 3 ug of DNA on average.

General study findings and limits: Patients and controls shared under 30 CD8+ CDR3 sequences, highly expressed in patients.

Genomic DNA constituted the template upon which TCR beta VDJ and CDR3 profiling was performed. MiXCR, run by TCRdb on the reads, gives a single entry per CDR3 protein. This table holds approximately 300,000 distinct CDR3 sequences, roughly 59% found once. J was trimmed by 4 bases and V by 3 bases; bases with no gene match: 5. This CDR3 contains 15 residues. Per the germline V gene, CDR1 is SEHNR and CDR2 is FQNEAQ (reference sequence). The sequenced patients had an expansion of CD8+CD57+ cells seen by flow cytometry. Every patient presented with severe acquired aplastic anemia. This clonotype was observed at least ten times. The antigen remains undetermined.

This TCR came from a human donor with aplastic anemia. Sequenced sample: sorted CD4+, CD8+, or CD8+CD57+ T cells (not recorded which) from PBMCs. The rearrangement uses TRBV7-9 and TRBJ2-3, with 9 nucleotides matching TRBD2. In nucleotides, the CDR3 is TGTGCCAGCAGCTTGCGAGCGGGGGGCCCAGATACGCAGTATTTT. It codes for CASSLRAGGPDTQYF.